This TCR beta chain was documented in a study of cytomegalovirus exposure and HLA in healthy donors. Study outcomes and limitations: According to a later analysis, donors in an Asian-associated ancestry cluster reportedly had fewer N-insertions than the roughly 640-donor mean.

As regards this clone: Its antigen is still unknown.

V was clipped by 2 bases and J by 1 base, with 8 bases between them. CDR1 and CDR2 from the germline V gene are LNHDA and SQIVND (reference sequence). The CDR3 runs to 14 residues. The PCR ran on 60 Vbeta and 13 Jbeta primers. The method was immunoSEQ multiplex PCR; TCRdb's version includes in-frame clones alone and lacks a portion of them. The ten top clones account for 0.75% to 1%, within a sample of 200,000 to 250,000 clones. The receptor was isolated from a woman in her thirties in good health and CMV-seropositive. The specimen was PBMCs. This chain joins TRBV19 and TRBJ2-5; D unresolved. The CDR3 DNA is TGTGCCAGTAGTATAAAGACTTCCCAAGAGACCCAGTACTTC. Amino acid sequence: CASSIKTSQETQYF.